This TCR beta chain stems from a study of T cell changes during pregnancy in multiple sclerosis. Here immunoSEQ multiplex PCR was the method, and the copy in TCRdb shows in-frame clones only, minus some. Counted here are approximately 100,000 clones, 90% to 95% occurring once; the ten biggest clones make up around 2.2%. CDR1 is ENHRY and CDR2 is SYGVKD in the germline V gene. The CDR3 loop spans 16 amino acids. V gave up 8 bases and J gave up 1 base; unmatched junction bases: 7. V and J are TRBV10-3 and TRBJ2-1; 11 positions agree with TRBD2. Sequencing used peripheral blood, obtained in the third trimester of pregnancy. The sequence was obtained from a female donor with multiple sclerosis, enrolled in a pregnancy study. The CDR3 region has the DNA TGTGCCATCGGAATAGCGGGAGGGGGGTCCTACAATGAGCAGTTCTTC. It codes for CAIGIAGGGSYNEQFF.